The clone carrying this T cell receptor beta chain was seen once. This sample is part of a study of CD8 T cells in Susac syndrome. With random hexamers, roughly 0.45 to 1 ug RNA was reverse transcribed. TCRdb re-analysed the immunoSEQ multiplex PCR reads in MiXCR, keeping a single row per CDR3 protein. There are roughly 200,000 distinct CDR3 sequences in the sample; about 93% occur only once, and approximately 0.1% lies in the top ten. TEMRA cells were enriched by FACS, while CD8+ and CD4+ T cells were obtained through a negative isolation that was performed magnetically. The CDR3 has 14 amino acids. Germline V gene sequence: CDR1 LGHNA, CDR2 YNFKEQ. V dropped 0 bases and J dropped 7 bases, with 13 bases sitting between them.

The chain employs TRBV4-2 and TRBJ2-7; tentative D call: TRBD2 (5 bases). The receptor's source is a human donor in good health. Material: CD4+ T cells from PBMCs. The CDR3 coding sequence is TGTGCCAGCAGCCAAGACGCGAGGGCGAGGGAGCAGTACGTC. Translating gives CASSQDARAREQYV.